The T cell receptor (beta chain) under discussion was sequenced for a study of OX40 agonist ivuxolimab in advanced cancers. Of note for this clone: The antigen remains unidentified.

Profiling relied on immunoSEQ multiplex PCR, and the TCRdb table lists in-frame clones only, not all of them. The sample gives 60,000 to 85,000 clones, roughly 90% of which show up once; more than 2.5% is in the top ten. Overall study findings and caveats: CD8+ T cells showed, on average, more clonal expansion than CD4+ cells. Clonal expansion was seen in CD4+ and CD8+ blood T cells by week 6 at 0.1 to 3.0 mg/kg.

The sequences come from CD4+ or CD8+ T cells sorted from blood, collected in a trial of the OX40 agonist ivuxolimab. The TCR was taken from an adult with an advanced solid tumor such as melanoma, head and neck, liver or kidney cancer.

The CDR3 spells CAISEWGGDEKLFF. The CDR3 nucleotides read TGTGCCATCAGTGAGTGGGGAGGCGATGAAAAACTGTTTTTT. The genes are TRBV10-3 and TRBJ1-4; D is unresolved. Germline assignment: CDR1 ENHRY and CDR2 SYGVKD. This CDR3 is 14 amino acids long. Deletions cut 1 base from V and 6 bases from J, with 9 bases between.